This TCR beta chain was captured by sequencing in a study of cytomegalovirus exposure and HLA in healthy donors. Study-wide results and limits: As was reported, the classifier diagnosed cytomegalovirus status with high specificity and sensitivity. According to a later analysis, donors in an Asian-associated ancestry cluster reportedly had fewer N-insertions than the roughly 670-donor mean. Researchers counted roughly 150 TCR beta chains as cytomegalovirus-associated. Researchers reported in a later analysis that a missense DCLRE1C variant was tied to TCR beta V- and J-gene trimming.

The study ran its PCR with 60 Vbeta and 13 Jbeta primers. Profiled with immunoSEQ multiplex PCR; TCRdb holds only in-frame clones, not every one. The sample comprises 70,000 or so clones, over 60% of which are singletons, and about 2.9% rests with the top ten. In germline, CDR1 is GTSNPN, CDR2 SVGIG (reference sequence). The CDR3 covers 12 residues. The V segment lost 4 bases and the J segment 4 bases; nucleotides outside the gene matches: 2. As regards this clone: Antigen unknown.

The sequenced sample was PBMCs. V usage is TRBV30 and J usage is TRBJ1-2, with 8 bases fitting TRBD1. The sequence derives from a woman aged 45-59 years in good health and CMV-seronegative. The CDR3 DNA follows: TGTGCCTGGAAGGACAGGGTCTATGGCTACACCTTC. This codes for CAWKDRVYGYTF.